These T cell receptor beta chains were read from a single sample in a study of CD8 T cells in ankylosing spondylitis. TCRdb fed the 5' RACE reads into MiXCR, producing one record per CDR3 protein. This table has about 750,000 distinct CDR3 sequences, 15% to 20% appearing once. The specimen sequenced was blood, either unsorted or a sorted T cell fraction (not recorded which). All receptors derive from a male donor with ankylosing spondylitis. Each CDR3 is given with its conserved first and last residue. The D gene is left open where the match is weak. Clone sizes are given selectively: once, few, many, or a class where the clone is expanded.

cdr3_nt	cdr3_aa	clone_size	v_call	j_call	d_call
TGTGCCAGCAGCGGTGGGGGGATCAAAAACATTCAGTACTTC	CASSGGGIKNIQYF	-	TRBV9	TRBJ2-4	-
TGCAGTGCTAGAGGGAGCAATGACAATGAGCAGTTCTTC	CSARGSNDNEQFF	-	TRBV20-1	TRBJ2-1	-
TGTGCCAGCAGCTCACCGTCAGACAGGGGAATTGAGGATACGCAGTATTTT	CASSSPSDRGIEDTQYF	many	TRBV7-8	TRBJ2-3	TRBD1
TGTGCCACCAGTGATTGGGACGGTCGAGCTTTCTTT	CATSDWDGRAFF	few	TRBV24-1	TRBJ1-1	-
TGTGCCAGCAGCGCTCATTTCCAGGGGCCGGGACTAGCGATCCAAGAGACCCAGTACTTC	CASSAHFQGPGLAIQETQYF	-	TRBV11-2	TRBJ2-5	TRBD2
TGCAGCGTTGGGGGTACTGAAGCTTTCTTT	CSVGGTEAFF	many	TRBV29-1	TRBJ1-1	-
TGTGCCAGCAGTCCAGGGGACAGGGACGACACTGAAGCTTTCTTT	CASSPGDRDDTEAFF	-	TRBV12-3/TRBV12-4	TRBJ1-1	TRBD1
TGTGCCAGCAAATCGGGGCAGGGGAACACCGGGGAGCTGTTTTTT	CASKSGQGNTGELFF	-	TRBV27	TRBJ2-2	-
TGTGCCAGCAGCTTAGTTACGGGAGGGTCCTACAATGAGCAGTTCTTC	CASSLVTGGSYNEQFF	-	TRBV7-9	TRBJ2-1	TRBD2
TGCGCCAGCAGGGGGACGGAGAACACCGGGGAGCTGTTTTTT	CASRGTENTGELFF	few	TRBV5-1	TRBJ2-2	-
TGTGCCAGCAGCACCGACTTATCTGGAAACACCATATATTTT	CASSTDLSGNTIYF	-	TRBV25-1	TRBJ1-3	-
TGCGCCAGCACCGTAGCGGGGCTGAGCTCCTACGAGCAGTACTTC	CASTVAGLSSYEQYF	few	TRBV5-1	TRBJ2-7	TRBD2
TGCAGTGCGCCGTGGGTCACAGGGAACACTGAAGCTTTCTTT	CSAPWVTGNTEAFF	-	TRBV20-1	TRBJ1-1	-
TGTGCCAGCAGAAAAAGGGGACTAGGGGTCTACGAGCAGTACTTC	CASRKRGLGVYEQYF	few	TRBV28	TRBJ2-7	TRBD2
TGCAGCGTTGTTTGGTCGGATACGCAGTATTTT	CSVVWSDTQYF	-	TRBV29-1	TRBJ2-3	-
TGTGCCAGCAGCCCTAAGGACTCCTACAATGAGCAGTTCTTC	CASSPKDSYNEQFF	-	TRBV7-3	TRBJ2-1	-
TGTGCCAGCAGTCAGCGAACCCTTTTAGAGACCCAGTACTTC	CASSQRTLLETQYF	many	TRBV12-3/TRBV12-4	TRBJ2-5	-
TGTGCCAGCAGCGACGGACAGCCCGCCGTCTACAATGAGCAGTTCTTC	CASSDGQPAVYNEQFF	-	TRBV5-6	TRBJ2-1	-
TGTGCCAGCGGATTGGGACAGGTCTACACTGAAGCTTTCTTT	CASGLGQVYTEAFF	-	TRBV14	TRBJ1-1	TRBD1